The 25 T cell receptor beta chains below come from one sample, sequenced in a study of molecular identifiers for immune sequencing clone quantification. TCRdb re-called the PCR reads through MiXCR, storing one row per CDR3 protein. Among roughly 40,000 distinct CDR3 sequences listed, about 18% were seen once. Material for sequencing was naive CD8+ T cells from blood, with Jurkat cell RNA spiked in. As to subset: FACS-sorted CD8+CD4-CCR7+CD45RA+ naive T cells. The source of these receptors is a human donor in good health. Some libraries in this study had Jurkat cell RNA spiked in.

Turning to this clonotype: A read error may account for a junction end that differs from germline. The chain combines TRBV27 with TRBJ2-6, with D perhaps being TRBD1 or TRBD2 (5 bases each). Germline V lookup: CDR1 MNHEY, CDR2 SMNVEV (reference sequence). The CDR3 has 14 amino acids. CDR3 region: CVSGHSSGANVLTF. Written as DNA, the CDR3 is TGCGTCAGCGGACATAGCTCTGGGGCCAACGTCCTGACTTTC. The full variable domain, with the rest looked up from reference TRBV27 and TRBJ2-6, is EAQVTQNPRYLITVTGKKLTVTCSQNMNHEYMSWYRQDPGLGLRQIYYSMNVEVTDKGDVPEGYKVSRKEKRNFPLILESPSPNQTSLYFCVSGHSSGANVLTFGAGSRLTVL.

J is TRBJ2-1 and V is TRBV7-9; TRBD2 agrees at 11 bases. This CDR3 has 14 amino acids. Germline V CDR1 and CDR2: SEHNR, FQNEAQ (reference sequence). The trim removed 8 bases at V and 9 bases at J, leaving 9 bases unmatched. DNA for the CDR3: TGTGCCAGCTTGACTAGCGGGACATGGGCTGAGCAGTTCTTC. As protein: CASLTSGTWAEQFF.

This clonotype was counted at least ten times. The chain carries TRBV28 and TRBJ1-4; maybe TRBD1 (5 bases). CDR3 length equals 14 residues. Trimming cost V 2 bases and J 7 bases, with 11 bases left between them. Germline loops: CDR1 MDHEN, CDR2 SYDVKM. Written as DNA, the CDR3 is TGTGCCAGCAGTTTAGGGGGGGGAGTTGAAAAACTGTTTTTT. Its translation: CASSLGGGVEKLFF.

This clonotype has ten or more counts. CDR3 sequence reads: CASSLVQASQETQYF. The CDR3 DNA is TGTGCCAGCAGTTTAGTCCAAGCCAGCCAAGAGACCCAGTACTTC. The chain employs TRBV12-3 or TRBV12-4 and TRBJ2-5; no firm D call. There are 15 residues in the CDR3. Trimming removed 1 base from V and 1 base from J, with 10 bases in between.

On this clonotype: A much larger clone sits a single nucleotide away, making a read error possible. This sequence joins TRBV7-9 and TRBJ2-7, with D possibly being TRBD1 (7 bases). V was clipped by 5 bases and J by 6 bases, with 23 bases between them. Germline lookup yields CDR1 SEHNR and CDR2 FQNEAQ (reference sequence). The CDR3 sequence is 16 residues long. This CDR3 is CASSPRRGPERGEQYF. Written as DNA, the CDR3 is TGTGCCAGCAGCCCCCGGAGGGGGCCCGAGAGGGGCGAGCAGTACTTC.

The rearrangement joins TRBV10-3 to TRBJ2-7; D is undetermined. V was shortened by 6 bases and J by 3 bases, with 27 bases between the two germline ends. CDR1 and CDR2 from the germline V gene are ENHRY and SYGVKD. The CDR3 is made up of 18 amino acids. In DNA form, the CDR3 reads TGTGCCATCAGCGCTGCAGATCGATCGTCGAGTTGGGGCTACGAGCAGTACTTC. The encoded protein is CAISAADRSSSWGYEQYF.

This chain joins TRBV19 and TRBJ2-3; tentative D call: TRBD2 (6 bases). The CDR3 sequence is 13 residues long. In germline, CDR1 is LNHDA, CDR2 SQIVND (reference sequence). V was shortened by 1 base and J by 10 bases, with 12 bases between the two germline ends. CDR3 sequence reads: CASSIVPGSAQYF. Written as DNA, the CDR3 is TGTGCCAGTAGTATAGTTCCCGGGAGTGCGCAGTATTTT. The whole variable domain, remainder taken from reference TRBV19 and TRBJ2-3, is DGGITQSPKYLFRKEGQNVTLSCEQNLNHDAMYWYRQDPGQGLRLIYYSQIVNDFQKGDIAEGYSVSREKKESFPLTVTSAQKNPTAFYLCASSIVPGSAQYFGPGTRLTVL.

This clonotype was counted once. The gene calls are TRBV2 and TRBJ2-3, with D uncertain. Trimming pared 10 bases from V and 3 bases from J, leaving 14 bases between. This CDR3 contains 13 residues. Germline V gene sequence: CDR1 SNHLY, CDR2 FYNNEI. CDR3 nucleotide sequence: TGTGCCACGCCAGGTTTCAGGACAGATACGCAGTATTTT. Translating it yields CATPGFRTDTQYF.

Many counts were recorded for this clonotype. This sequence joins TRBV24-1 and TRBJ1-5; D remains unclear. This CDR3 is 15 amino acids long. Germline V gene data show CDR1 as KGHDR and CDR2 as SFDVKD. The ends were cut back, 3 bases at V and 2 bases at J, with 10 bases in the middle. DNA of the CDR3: TGTGCCACCAGTGATAAGGTAGTGGGCAATCAGCCCCAGCATTTT. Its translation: CATSDKVVGNQPQHF.

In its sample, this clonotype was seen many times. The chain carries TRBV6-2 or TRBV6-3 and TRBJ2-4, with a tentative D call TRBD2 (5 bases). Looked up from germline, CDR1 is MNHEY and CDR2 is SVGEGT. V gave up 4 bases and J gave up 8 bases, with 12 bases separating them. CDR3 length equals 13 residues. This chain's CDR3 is CASSWGDGDIQYF. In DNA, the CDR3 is TGTGCCAGCAGTTGGGGTGACGGGGACATTCAGTACTTC.

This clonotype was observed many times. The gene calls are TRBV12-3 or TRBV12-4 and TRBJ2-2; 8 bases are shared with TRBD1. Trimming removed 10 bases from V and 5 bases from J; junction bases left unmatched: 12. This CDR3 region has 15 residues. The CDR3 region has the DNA TGTGCCACCAACCTCAGGGGGCCGGGGACCGGGGAGCTGTTTTTT. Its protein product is CATNLRGPGTGELFF.

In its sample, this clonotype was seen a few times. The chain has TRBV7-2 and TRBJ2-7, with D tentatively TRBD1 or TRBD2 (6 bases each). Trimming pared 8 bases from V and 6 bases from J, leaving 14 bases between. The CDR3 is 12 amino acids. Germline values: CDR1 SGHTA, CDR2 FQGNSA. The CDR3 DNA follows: TGTGCCAGCCACATTGGAGGGGGCGAGCAGTACTTC. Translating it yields CASHIGGGEQYF.

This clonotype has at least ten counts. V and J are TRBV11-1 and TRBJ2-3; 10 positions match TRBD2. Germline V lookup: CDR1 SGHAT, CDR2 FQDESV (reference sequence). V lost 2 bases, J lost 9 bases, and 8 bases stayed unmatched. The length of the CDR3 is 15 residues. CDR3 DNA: TGTGCCAGCAGCTTATTAGCGGGAGGACCCACGACGCAGTATTTT. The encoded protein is CASSLLAGGPTTQYF.

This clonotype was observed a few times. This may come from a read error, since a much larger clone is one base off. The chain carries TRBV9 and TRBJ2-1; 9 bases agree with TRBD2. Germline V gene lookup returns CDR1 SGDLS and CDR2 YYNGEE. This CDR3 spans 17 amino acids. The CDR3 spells CAGSVTRASGNYNEQFF. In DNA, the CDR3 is TGTGCCGGCAGCGTAACCCGTGCTAGCGGGAACTACAATGAGCAGTTCTTC.

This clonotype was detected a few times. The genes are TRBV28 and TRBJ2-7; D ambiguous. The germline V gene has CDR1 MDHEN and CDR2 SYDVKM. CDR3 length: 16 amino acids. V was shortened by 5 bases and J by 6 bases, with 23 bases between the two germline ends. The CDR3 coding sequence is TGTGCCAGCAGTGCCCGCATGGGGTCCTTAACGAGCGAGCAGTACTTC. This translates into CASSARMGSLTSEQYF. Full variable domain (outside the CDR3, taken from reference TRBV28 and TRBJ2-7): DVKVTQSSRYLVKRTGEKVFLECVQDMDHENMFWYRQDPGLGLRLIYFSYDVKMKEKGDIPEGYSVSREKKERFSLILESASTNQTSMYLCASSARMGSLTSEQYFGPGTRLTVT.

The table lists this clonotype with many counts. The CDR3 loop reads CASGLDLGWEQYF. CDR3 bases: TGTGCTAGTGGTTTGGACCTCGGTTGGGAGCAGTACTTC. The chain couples TRBV12-5 to TRBJ2-7, with D unclear. The CDR3 has 13 amino acids. V shed 1 base and J shed 7 bases, with 11 bases lying between them. Germline V CDR1 and CDR2: LGHNT, FRNRAP.

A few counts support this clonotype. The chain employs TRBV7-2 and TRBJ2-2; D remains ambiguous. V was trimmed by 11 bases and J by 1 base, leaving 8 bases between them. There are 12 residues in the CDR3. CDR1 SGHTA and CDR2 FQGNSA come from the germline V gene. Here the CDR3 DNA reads TGTGCCTTTCTGGGGAACACCGGGGAGCTGTTTTTT. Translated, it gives CAFLGNTGELFF.

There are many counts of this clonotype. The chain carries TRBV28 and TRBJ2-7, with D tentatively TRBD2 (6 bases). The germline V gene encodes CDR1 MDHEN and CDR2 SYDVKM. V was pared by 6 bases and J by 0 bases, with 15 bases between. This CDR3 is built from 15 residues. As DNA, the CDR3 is TGTGCCAGCAGGGGACTCTCGTCGCCCTCCTACGAGCAGTACTTC. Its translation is CASRGLSSPSYEQYF.

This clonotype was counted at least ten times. The CDR3 DNA reads TGTGCCATCAGTGACCCGGGACAGCGACCCGGGGAGCTGTTTTTT. Protein: CAISDPGQRPGELFF. The J gene is TRBJ2-2, the V gene TRBV10-3, with 7 bases aligning to TRBD1. This CDR3 region has 15 residues. The germline V gene encodes CDR1 ENHRY and CDR2 SYGVKD. V was pared by 3 bases and J by 6 bases, with 7 bases of the junction left unmatched.

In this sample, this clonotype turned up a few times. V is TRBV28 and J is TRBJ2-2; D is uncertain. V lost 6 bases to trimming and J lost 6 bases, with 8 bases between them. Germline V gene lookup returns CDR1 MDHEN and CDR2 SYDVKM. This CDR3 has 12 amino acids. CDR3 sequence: CASSQGSGELFF. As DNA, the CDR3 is TGTGCCAGCAGCCAAGGATCCGGGGAGCTGTTTTTT.

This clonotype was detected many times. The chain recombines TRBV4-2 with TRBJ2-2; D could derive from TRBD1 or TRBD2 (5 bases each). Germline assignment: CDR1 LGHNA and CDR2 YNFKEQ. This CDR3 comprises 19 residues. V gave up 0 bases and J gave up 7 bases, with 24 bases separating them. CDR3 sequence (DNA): TGTGCCAGCAGCCAAGATGTCCGGGTAGGGACCATCTTGGGCGGGGAGCTGTTTTTT. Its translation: CASSQDVRVGTILGGELFF.

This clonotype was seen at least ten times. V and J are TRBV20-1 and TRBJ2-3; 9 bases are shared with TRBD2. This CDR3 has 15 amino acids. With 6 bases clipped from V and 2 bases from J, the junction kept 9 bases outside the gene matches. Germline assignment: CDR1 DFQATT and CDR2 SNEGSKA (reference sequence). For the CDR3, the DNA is TGCAGTGCGCAGACCCTAGCGGGAAACACAGATACGCAGTATTTT. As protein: CSAQTLAGNTDTQYF.

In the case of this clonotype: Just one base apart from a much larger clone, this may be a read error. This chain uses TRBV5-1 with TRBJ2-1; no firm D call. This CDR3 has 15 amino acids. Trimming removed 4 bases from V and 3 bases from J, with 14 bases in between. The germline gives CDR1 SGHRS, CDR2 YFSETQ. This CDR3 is CASSPTLDGYNEQFF. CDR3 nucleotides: TGCGCCAGCAGCCCGACCCTCGACGGCTACAATGAGCAGTTCTTC.

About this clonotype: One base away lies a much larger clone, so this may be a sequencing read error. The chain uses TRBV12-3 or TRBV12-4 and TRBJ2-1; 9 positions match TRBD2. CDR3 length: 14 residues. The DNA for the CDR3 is TGTGCCAGCAGGGGAGCTAGCGGGAACAATGAGCGGTTCTTC. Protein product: CASRGASGNNERFF.

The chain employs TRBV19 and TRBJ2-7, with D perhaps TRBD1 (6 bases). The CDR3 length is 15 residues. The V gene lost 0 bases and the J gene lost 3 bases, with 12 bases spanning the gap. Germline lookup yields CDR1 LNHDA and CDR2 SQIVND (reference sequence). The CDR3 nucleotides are TGTGCCAGTAGTATAGATATGGGACAAAACTACGAGCAGTACTTC. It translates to CASSIDMGQNYEQYF.